This T cell receptor (beta chain) was obtained from a study of T cell repertoires in cytomegalovirus infection. About the research overall: It was the public TCR beta signatures that indicated both CMV infection and matching HLA type. Findings and limits, study-wide: The study found HLA-C-restricted CMV-specific TCR beta clonotypes dominating the ex vivo response. Pooled public TCR beta family frequency picked out CMV carriers with the relevant HLA.

A remark on this clonotype: As yet, its antigen is unknown.

Via MiXCR, TCRdb re-called the reads, giving one row per CDR3 protein. The sample lists more than 350,000 distinct CDR3 sequences; approximately 30% were seen once. The CDR3 is 19 residues long. From germline, CDR1 is LGHNA and CDR2 YSLEER. V gave up 0 bases and J gave up 0 bases; unmatched junction bases: 6. Sequencing used PBMCs. The receptor comes from a human donor in good health (CMV status not recorded). Some clones in this sample may be carry-over from other donors' samples. The chain links TRBV4-3 to TRBJ2-3; 13 bases match TRBD2. The CDR3 bases are TGCGCCAGCAGCCAAGATGCGGGACTAGCGGGATCCAGCACAGATACGCAGTATTTT. Translated, it gives CASSQDAGLAGSSTDTQYF.